The entry below describes one TCR beta chain. These data are taken from a study of blood T cells in healthy people across ages. The study isolated at least 7 million PBMCs from each sample. A sample-barcoded 5' primer and a J-beta primer mix were used in a second PCR of roughly 7 to 11 cycles. A single record per CDR3 protein comes from TCRdb applying MiXCR to the 5' RACE reads. The sample records almost 1 million distinct CDR3 sequences, roughly 50% being singletons. Germline CDR1 and CDR2: MDHEN and SYDVKM. There are 14 residues in the CDR3. The sequence was collected from an older woman in good health. The rearrangement links TRBV28 to TRBJ2-4, with TRBD2 matching 11 bases. The DNA end favors TRBJ2-7, so the J call may be wrong. Sequenced material: blood. The CDR3: CATLSGRAGYEQYF. In DNA form, the CDR3 reads TGTGCCACTCTTAGCGGGAGGGCCGGGTACGAGCAGTACTTC.